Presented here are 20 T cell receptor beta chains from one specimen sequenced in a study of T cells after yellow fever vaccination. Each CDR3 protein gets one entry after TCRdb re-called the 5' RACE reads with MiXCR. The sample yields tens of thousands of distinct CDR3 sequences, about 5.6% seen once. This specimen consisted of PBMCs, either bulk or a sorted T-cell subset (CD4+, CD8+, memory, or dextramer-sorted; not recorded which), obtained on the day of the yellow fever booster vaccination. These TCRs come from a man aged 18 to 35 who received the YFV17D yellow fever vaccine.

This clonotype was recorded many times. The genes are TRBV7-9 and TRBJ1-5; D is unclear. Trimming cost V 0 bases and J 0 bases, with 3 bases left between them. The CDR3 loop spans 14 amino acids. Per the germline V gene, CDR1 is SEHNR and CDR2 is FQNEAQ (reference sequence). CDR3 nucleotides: TGTGCCAGCAGCTTAGCCAGTAGCAATCAGCCCCAGCATTTT. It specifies CASSLASSNQPQHF.

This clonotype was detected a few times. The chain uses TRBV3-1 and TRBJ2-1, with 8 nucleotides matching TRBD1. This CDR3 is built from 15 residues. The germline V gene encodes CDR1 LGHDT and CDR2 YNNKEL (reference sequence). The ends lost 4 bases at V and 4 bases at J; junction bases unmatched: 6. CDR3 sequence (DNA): TGTGCCAGCAGCCCCGGGACAGGAGAGTACAATGAGCAGTTCTTC. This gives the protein CASSPGTGEYNEQFF.

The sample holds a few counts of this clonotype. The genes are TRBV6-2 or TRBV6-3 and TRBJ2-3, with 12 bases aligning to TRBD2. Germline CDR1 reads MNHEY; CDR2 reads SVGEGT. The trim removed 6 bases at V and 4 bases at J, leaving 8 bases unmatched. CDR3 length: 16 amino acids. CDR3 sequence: CASSSASGGASDTQYF. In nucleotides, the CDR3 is TGTGCCAGCAGCTCCGCTAGCGGGGGGGCTTCAGATACGCAGTATTTT.

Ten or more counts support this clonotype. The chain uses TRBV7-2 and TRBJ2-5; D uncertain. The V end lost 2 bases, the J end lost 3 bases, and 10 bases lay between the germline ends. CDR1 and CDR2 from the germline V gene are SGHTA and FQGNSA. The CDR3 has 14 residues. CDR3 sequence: CASSLRRVEETQYF. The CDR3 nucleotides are TGTGCCAGCAGCTTACGACGGGTAGAAGAGACCCAGTACTTC. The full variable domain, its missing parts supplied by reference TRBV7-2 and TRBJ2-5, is GAGVSQSPSNKVTEKGKDVELRCDPISGHTALYWYRQSLGQGLEFLIYFQGNSAPDKSGLPSDRFSAERTGGSVSTLTIQRTQQEDSAVYLCASSLRRVEETQYFGPGTRLLVL.

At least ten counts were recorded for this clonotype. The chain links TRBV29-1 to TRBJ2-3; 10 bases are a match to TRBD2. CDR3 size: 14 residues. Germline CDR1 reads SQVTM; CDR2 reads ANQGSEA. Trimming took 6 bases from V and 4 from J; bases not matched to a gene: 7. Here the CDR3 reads CSVRKAGGPDTQYF. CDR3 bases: TGCAGCGTCCGAAAAGCGGGGGGGCCAGATACGCAGTATTTT.

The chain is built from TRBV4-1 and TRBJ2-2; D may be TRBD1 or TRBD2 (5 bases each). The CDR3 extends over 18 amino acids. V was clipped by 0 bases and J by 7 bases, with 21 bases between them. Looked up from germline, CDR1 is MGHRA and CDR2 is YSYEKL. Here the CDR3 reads CASSQDPRGAEVFGELFF. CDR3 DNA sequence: TGCGCCAGCAGCCAAGATCCCCGGGGCGCCGAGGTTTTCGGGGAGCTGTTTTTT.

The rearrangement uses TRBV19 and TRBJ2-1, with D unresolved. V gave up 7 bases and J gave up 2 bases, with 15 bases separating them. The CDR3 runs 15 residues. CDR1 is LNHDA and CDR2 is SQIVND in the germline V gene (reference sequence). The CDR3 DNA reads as TGTGCCAGTATGTCCGGAGACGGAGCCTACAATGAGCAGTTCTTC. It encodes CASMSGDGAYNEQFF.

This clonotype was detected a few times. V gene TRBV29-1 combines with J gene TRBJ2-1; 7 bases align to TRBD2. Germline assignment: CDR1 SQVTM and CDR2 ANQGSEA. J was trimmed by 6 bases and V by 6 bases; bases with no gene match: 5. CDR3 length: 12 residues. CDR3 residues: CSVPGGSNEQFF. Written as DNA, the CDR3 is TGCAGCGTCCCGGGAGGTAGCAATGAGCAGTTCTTC.

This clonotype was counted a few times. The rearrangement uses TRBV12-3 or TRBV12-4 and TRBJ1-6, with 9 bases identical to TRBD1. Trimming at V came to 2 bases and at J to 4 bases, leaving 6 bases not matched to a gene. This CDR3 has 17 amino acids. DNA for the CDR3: TGTGCCAGCAGTTTAAGCGTGACAGGGGGTTATAATTCACCCCTCCACTTT. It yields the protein CASSLSVTGGYNSPLHF.

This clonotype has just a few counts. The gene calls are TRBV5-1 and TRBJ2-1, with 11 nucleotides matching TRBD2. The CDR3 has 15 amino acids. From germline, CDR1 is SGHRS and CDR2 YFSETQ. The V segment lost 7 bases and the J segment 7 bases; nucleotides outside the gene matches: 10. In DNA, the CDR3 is TGCGCCAGCTGCCTTCTAGCGGGGGGCTCTAATGAGCAGTTCTTC. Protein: CASCLLAGGSNEQFF.

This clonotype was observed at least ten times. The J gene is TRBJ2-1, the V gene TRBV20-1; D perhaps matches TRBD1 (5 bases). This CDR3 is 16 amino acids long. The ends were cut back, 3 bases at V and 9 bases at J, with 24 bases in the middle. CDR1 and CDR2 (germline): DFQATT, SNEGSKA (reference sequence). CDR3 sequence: CSASRALDSIGSEQFF. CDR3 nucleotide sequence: TGCAGTGCTAGTCGGGCCCTTGACAGTATTGGGTCTGAGCAGTTCTTC.

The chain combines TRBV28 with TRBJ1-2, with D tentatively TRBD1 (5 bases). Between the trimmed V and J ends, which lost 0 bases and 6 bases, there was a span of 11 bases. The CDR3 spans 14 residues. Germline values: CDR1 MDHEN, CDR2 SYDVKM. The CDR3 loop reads CASSLWDKQDGYTF. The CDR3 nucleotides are TGTGCCAGCAGTTTATGGGACAAGCAGGATGGCTACACCTTC.

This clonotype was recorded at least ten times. The CDR3 spells CASSELGGTGRFYGYTF. CDR3 coding DNA: TGTGCCAGCAGTGAACTAGGCGGGACAGGGAGATTCTATGGCTACACCTTC. V usage is TRBV27 and J usage is TRBJ1-2; TRBD1 agrees at 9 bases. V was clipped by 5 bases and J by 4 bases; unmatched bases: 14. The CDR3 is 17 residues long. Looked up from germline, CDR1 is MNHEY and CDR2 is SMNVEV (reference sequence).

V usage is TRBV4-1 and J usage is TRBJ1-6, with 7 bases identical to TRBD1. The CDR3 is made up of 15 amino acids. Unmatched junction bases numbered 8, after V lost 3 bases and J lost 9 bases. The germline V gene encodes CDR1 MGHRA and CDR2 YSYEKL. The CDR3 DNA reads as TGCGCCAGCAGCCAGCAGACAGGGCTCGGTTCACCCCTCCACTTT. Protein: CASSQQTGLGSPLHF.

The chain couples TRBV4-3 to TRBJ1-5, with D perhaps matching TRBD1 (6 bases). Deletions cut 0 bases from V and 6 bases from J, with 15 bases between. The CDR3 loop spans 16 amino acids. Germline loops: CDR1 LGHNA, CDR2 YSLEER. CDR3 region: CASSQDFGGAAQPQHF. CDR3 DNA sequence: TGCGCCAGCAGCCAAGATTTCGGGGGCGCAGCTCAGCCCCAGCATTTT.

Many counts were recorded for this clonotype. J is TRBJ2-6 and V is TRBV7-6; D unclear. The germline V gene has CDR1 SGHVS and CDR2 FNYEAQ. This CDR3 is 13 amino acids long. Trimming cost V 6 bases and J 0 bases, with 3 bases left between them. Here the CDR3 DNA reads TGTGCCAGCAGGGGCTCTGGGGCCAACGTCCTGACTTTC. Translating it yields CASRGSGANVLTF. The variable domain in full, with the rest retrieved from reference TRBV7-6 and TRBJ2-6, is GAGVSQSPRYKVTKRGQDVALRCDPISGHVSLYWYRQALGQGPEFLTYFNYEAQQDKSGLPNDRFSAERPEGSISTLTIQRTEQRDSAMYRCASRGSGANVLTFGAGSRLTVL.

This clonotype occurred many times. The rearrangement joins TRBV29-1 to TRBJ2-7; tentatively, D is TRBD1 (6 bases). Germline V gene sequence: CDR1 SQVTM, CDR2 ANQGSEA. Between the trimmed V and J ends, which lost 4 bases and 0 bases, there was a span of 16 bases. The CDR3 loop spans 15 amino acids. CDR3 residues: CSVGAQGLGSYEQYV. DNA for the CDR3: TGCAGCGTTGGAGCGCAGGGGCTAGGCTCCTACGAGCAGTACGTC.

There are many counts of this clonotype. DNA of the CDR3: TGCAGCGTTCAGGACAACTCCTACGAGCAGTACTTC. Its translation is CSVQDNSYEQYF. The chain couples TRBV29-1 to TRBJ2-7, with D maybe TRBD1 (5 bases). Trimming took off 5 bases at V and 0 bases at J, with 8 bases between the two ends. There are 12 residues in the CDR3. Germline lookup yields CDR1 SQVTM and CDR2 ANQGSEA.

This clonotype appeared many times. Here the CDR3 reads CSVVEGDTDTQYF. Here the CDR3 DNA reads TGCAGCGTTGTCGAGGGGGACACAGATACGCAGTATTTT. The V gene is TRBV29-1, the J gene TRBJ2-3; a possible D gene is TRBD1 (6 bases). Trimming left V 4 bases short and J 2 bases short, with 10 bases between. This CDR3 is 13 amino acids long. From germline, CDR1 is SQVTM and CDR2 ANQGSEA.

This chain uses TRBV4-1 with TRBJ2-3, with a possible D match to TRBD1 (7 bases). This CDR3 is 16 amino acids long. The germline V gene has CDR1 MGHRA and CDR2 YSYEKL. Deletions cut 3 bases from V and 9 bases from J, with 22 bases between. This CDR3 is CASSQGPRDRLETQYF. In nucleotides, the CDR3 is TGCGCCAGCAGCCAGGGGCCCCGGGACAGACTAGAAACGCAGTATTTT.